This TCR gamma chain came from a study of γδ T cells in repeated Plasmodium falciparum infection. Across the study: Sampling occurred at baseline, pre-infection for selected infections, and 21 days post-infection. Malian samples came from no-transmission periods or across acute febrile malaria episodes.

Sequencing covered both gamma and delta TCR chains per sample. With CATT, TCRdb re-called clones from the multiplex PCR reads. The table has 13,000 to 15,000 gamma-chain clones, more than 1.5% seen once. Gammadelta T cells were flow-sorted from PBMC into Vgamma9/Vdelta2+ and Vdelta2-negative populations for bulk analysis. This clone has just a few counts. The antigen is not known. A read error is likely here: a far larger clone is one base away. This CDR3 is also generated by other DNA sequences in the sample. Findings and caveats of the study: Vdelta2-negative gammadelta repertoires, largely Vdelta1+, seemingly showed infection-driven waves of new clonal selection.

The CDR3 consists of 15 residues. The germline V gene encodes CDR1 VTNTFY and CDR2 YDVSTARD (reference sequence). Germline trimming cut 3 bases from V and 0 bases from J; bases unmatched to any gene: 8. The sequence came from a pool of human donors (malaria-infected and uninfected, not separated). V usage is TRGV3 and J usage is TRGJ1 or TRGJ2. TCRdb is silent on the J gene; assignment here came from matching the DNA to germline. Input material: gamma-delta T cells from blood. CDR3 sequence: CATWDRQGNYYKKLF. For the CDR3, the DNA is TGTGCCACCTGGGACCGGCAGGGGAATTATTATAAGAAACTCTTT.